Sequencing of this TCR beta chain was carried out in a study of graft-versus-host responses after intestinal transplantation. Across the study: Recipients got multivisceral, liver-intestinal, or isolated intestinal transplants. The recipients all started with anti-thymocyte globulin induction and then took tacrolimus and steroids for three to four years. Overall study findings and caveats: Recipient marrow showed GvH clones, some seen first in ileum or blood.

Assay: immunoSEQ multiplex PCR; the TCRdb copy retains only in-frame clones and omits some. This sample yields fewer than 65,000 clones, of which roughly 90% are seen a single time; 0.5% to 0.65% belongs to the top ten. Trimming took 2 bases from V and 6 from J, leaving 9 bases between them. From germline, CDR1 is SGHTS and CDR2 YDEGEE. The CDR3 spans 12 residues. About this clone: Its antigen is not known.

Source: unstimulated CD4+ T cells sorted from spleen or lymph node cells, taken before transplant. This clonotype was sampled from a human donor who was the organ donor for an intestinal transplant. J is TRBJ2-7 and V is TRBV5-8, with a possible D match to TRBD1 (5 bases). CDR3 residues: CASSFSGIEQYF. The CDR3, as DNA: TGTGCCAGCAGCTTTTCAGGGATCGAGCAGTACTTC.